The sequence of this T cell receptor beta chain was determined in a study of spatial heterogeneity in lung cancer. For the study at large: Sequenced were any available follow-up PBMC samples, which had been obtained a median of about 22 months after resection.

Whole-study results and caveats: Follow-up blood showed ubiquitous expanded tumor TCRs less than blood at resection did.

This clonotype was counted between two and nine times. Its antigen is not known. Time point noted: blood at routine non-recurrence follow-up after resection. Sequencing of whole RNA from tumor, nontumor lung or frozen PBMC involved no sorting. Germline CDR1 SGHAT, CDR2 FQNNGV. V was trimmed by 5 bases and J by 9 bases, leaving 23 bases between them. This CDR3 region has 17 residues. A unique molecular identifier was attached to every TCR cDNA molecule. TCRdb re-called the 5' RACE reads through MiXCR, storing one row per CDR3 protein. The sample carries approximately 20,000 distinct CDR3 sequences, 9.2% recorded once.

The material was PBMCs, obtained at follow-up. The chain recombines TRBV11-2 with TRBJ1-6; D is undetermined. This clonotype was obtained from a male donor with early-stage non-small cell lung cancer. The CDR3 protein is CASSLRNQAEGSSPLHF. DNA of the CDR3: TGTGCCAGCAGCCTACGGAACCAGGCGGAGGGTAGTTCACCCCTCCACTTT.